This T cell receptor (beta chain) was identified in a study of T-cell reconstitution after alpha-beta-depleted transplantation in children (TCRdb year 2016). For context, the study as a whole: Using TCR repertoire profiling, the study quantitatively followed how T-cell immune reconstitution unfolded in children after TCRalphabeta/CD19-depleted allogeneic hematopoietic cell transplantation.

The sample's treatment or condition label is to be understood as: allogeneic hematopoietic cell transplantation with graft depleted of TCRalphabeta T cells and CD19 B cells. Transplant recipients were children who received TCRalphabeta/CD19-depleted allogeneic hematopoietic cell grafts. There are many counts of this clonotype. Its antigen specificity is not known. No base-level quality is on record; no much larger clone is a single base apart. The method behind the library was PCR. Sequencer: Illumina HiSeq 2500. Molecular barcoding was employed in the preparation of TCR libraries, with unique molecular identifiers being used to normalize TCRbeta repertoire quantification. TCRdb reanalyzed the raw reads on its own, using fastp at Q25 for trimming and MiXCR for clone calling, and kept in-frame beta chains. CDR3 protein sequences are deduplicated, and each keeps its most common genes and DNA. Present in this sample are roughly 200,000 distinct CDR3 sequences, 9.5% to 13% of which were seen just once. Approximately 30% of the sample belongs to the ten largest clones.

What the work shows at the level of the full study, not this receptor alone: The high TCRbeta diversity at day 60 in some patients was ascribed to recipient T cells and intrathymic progenitors that had survived conditioning. Over the following months the frequencies of hyperexpanded clones went down, and after one year T-cell counts and TCRbeta diversity were mostly credited to newly produced T cells. The apparently early recovery of alphabetaT-cell counts about two months after transplant reportedly depended on only several hundred rapidly expanded clones that came from non-depleted graft cells.

Including the terminal cysteine and phenylalanine, the CDR3 comprises 14 residues. Kept here is only the CDR3 DNA, which spans 42 bases and is read in frame from base 1. The V and J ends are trimmed by 6 bases and 10 bases, leaving 16 bases between them. This TCR was sampled from a child in the first two years of life with acute myeloid leukemia, due to receive a stem cell transplant. Here the chain combines TRBV12-3 or TRBV12-4 and TRBJ1-6; 5 matching bases give a weak D call of TRBD1. Specimen: PBMCs, collected before TCRalphabeta/CD19-depleted stem cell transplant. The CDR3 protein sequence reads: CASSATRGMSPLHF. The nucleotide sequence is given as TGTGCCAGCAGCGCTACTAGGGGTATGTCACCCCTCCACTTT.